This TCR beta chain was identified in a study of OX40 agonist ivuxolimab in advanced cancers. The wider study: Ivuxolimab is a fully human IgG2 antibody that activates OX40 (CD134). Among those treated, three patients had partial responses, one with hepatocellular carcinoma and two with cutaneous melanoma. Study-wide points: At doses 0.1 to 3.0 mg/kg, CD4+ and CD8+ clones expanded.

CDR1 is ENHRY and CDR2 is SYGVKD in the germline V gene. The CDR3 is 17 residues long. Trimming at V came to 0 bases and at J to 4 bases, leaving 12 bases not matched to a gene. Data came from immunoSEQ multiplex PCR; TCRdb stores just in-frame clones and leaves some out. The table lists roughly 60,000 clones, 86% of them singletons. Concerning this clone: What it binds is not known.

The source is an adult with an advanced solid tumor such as melanoma, head and neck, liver or kidney cancer. The chain joins TRBV10-3 to TRBJ2-7; 7 bases fit TRBD2. The material was CD4+ or CD8+ T cells sorted from blood, obtained in a trial of the OX40 agonist ivuxolimab. The CDR3 region is CAISESKAGVYQYEQYF. The CDR3 DNA is TGTGCCATCAGTGAGTCGAAGGCGGGGGTTTACCAGTACGAGCAGTACTTC.